This paragraph reports one T cell receptor (beta chain). This clonotype was counted at least ten times. What antigen it recognizes has not been identified. Per-base quality was not reported, and no clone a single base away is much larger than it. The sample is drawn from a study of read filtering for tumor transcriptome and immune sequencing (dated by TCRdb to the early 2020s). About the full investigation: The cohort was composed of 17 male and roughly 13 female patients, with a mean age of approximately 66 years and an age range of roughly 45 to 85. Under revised international staging, roughly 8 patients fell into R-ISS I, some 15 into R-ISS II and about 7 into R-ISS III. The study compared TCR repertoires from targeted immune repertoire sequencing and bulk whole-transcriptome sequencing run on the same bone marrow samples. As a main aim, a read-filtering strategy for immune repertoire data was addressed, with the specific question being whether clonotypes supported by a single read should be removed. TCR-region mapped reads per sample ranged from about 3.5 to 11 million with IR-seq versus only about 75 to 1273 with RNA-seq. Whole-transcriptome libraries were prepared with the TruSeq RNA Access Library Prep Kit after DNase treatment.

V is pared back by 4 bases and J by 6 bases, with 22 bases lying between the germline termini. CDR1 LGHNT and CDR2 FRNRAP are derived from the germline V gene. The CDR3 runs 16 amino acids, cysteine and phenylalanine included. The only DNA kept is the CDR3, 48 bases in frame from the first base. Bone marrow was sampled from every patient at the time of active disease. Isolation of bone marrow mononuclear cells was performed by Ficoll-Hypaque density gradient centrifugation. Myeloma plasma cells were removed and CD138-negative cells were collected by negative selection after labeling with CD138 magnetic microbeads on a MACS separator. The purity of the isolated cells was checked by flow cytometry with CD138 antibodies on an Attune NxT. Total RNA was extracted using TRIzol reagent and was quantified on a NanoDrop spectrophotometer. For each patient, the CD138-negative bone marrow sample underwent paired RNA-seq and IR-seq.

Overall study results and their limits: Compared with RNA-seq, IR-seq captured clonotypes at much greater depth and more reliably, and a smaller IR-seq throughput was enough to identify most of the shared clonotypes. The sorted CD138-negative fraction was a mixed bone marrow immune population, not purified T cells. When single-read clonotypes were removed, the proportions of shared clonotypes in IR-seq and RNA-seq correlated more strongly. Single-read clonotypes made up about 81.9% of clonotypes but roughly 3.5% of total reads in IR-seq, and around 73% of clonotypes and roughly 48% of reads in RNA-seq.

The Immunoverse kit was used to build TCR libraries from around 400 ng RNA, with molecular barcoded adaptors covering alpha/delta and beta/gamma chains. TCR library preparation used the same RNA that was used for transcriptome sequencing. Sequencing of the TCR libraries was done on an Illumina HiSeq 4000 with 2 x 150 cycles. Regarding the original processing steps: MiXCR aligned TCR reads to human V, D, J and C references and assembled the aligned reads into CDR3 clonotypes, with quality filtering and error correction included. Clonotype counts and gene usage diversity were analyzed with the tcR package in R. For inspection of raw mapping reads, RNA-seq reads were mapped by STAR aligner version 2.5.3a onto GRCh37 of the human genome. IR-seq fastq files were randomly downsampled with Seqtk 1.3 to test the effect of sequencing depth on detected clonotypes. The public sequencing data were trimmed at Q25 with fastp and processed into clonotypes with MiXCR by TCRdb, which kept only in-frame beta chains. Rows are unified per CDR3 protein, each entry keeping the most common DNA and genes. For this entry, the V and J calls and clone size follow TCRdb and not the study's own pipeline. In all, the sample holds 30,000 to 45,000 distinct CDR3 sequences, and roughly 13% of those were seen once. 38% of the sample lies in the top ten.

Sequences were obtained from a population of CD138-negative cells sorted from bone marrow. This specimen's cell subset or site label, interpreted: bone marrow mononuclear cells depleted of CD138+ plasma/myeloma cells by negative magnetic selection. The clonotype originates from a donor aged 40 or over with multiple myeloma. In this chain, TRBV12-5 is recombined with TRBJ2-7; possibly the D gene is TRBD1, per 6 matching bases. The DNA sequence reads TGTGCTAGTGGTTCACAACCCGGGAACAGGGATTGCGAGCAGTACTTC. Translation gives CASGSQPGNRDCEQYF. With all but the CDR3 taken from the reference TRBV12-5 and TRBJ2-7 genes, the full variable domain is: DARVTQTPRHKVTEMGQEVTMRCQPILGHNTVFWYRQTMMQGLELLAYFRNRAPLDDSGMPKDRFSAEMPDATLATLKIQPSEPRDSAVYFCASGSQPGNRDCEQYFGPGTRLTVT.